Listed below are T cell receptor beta chains from one sample, sequenced in a study of CD8 T cells in ankylosing spondylitis. TCRdb reanalysed the 5' RACE reads using MiXCR and keeps one entry per CDR3 protein. The repertoire holds 50,000 to 60,000 distinct CDR3 sequences, with 7.4% as singletons. Sample: blood, either unsorted or a sorted T cell fraction (not recorded which). The source of these receptors is a female donor with ankylosing spondylitis or in good health (not recorded which). The CDR3 runs from the conserved cysteine through the conserved F or W. D genes are given only for firm matches. For some rows the clone size is stated as once, few or many, or as a class when expanded; others skip it.

size	J	V	D	CDR3	DNA
-	TRBJ1-4	TRBV7-2	-	CASSLGGGLLIF	TGTGCCAGCAGCTTAGGTGGGGGGCTCTTGATTTTT
many	TRBJ1-1	TRBV29-1	-	CSLDPSMNTEAFF	TGCAGCCTAGACCCCAGCATGAACACTGAAGCTTTCTTT
many	TRBJ1-2	TRBV5-1	-	CASSLEGGSSGYTF	TGCGCCAGCAGCTTGGAGGGGGGATCGAGTGGCTACACCTTC
many	TRBJ1-5	TRBV5-1	TRBD1	CASSSGQGGGNQPQHF	TGCGCCAGCAGCTCGGGACAGGGGGGGGGCAATCAGCCCCAGCATTTT
many	TRBJ2-2	TRBV2	-	CASSEDISGELFF	TGTGCCAGCAGTGAAGATATATCCGGGGAGCTGTTTTTT
many	TRBJ1-1	TRBV5-1	-	CASSQVRGNTEAFF	TGCGCCAGCAGCCAAGTCAGGGGAAACACTGAAGCTTTCTTT
many	TRBJ2-1	TRBV5-1	TRBD2	CASSLGLAGNNEQFF	TGCGCCAGCAGCTTGGGGCTAGCGGGTAACAATGAGCAGTTCTTC
-	TRBJ1-1	TRBV7-2	-	CASKRFMNTEAFF	TGTGCCAGTAAACGGTTTATGAACACTGAAGCTTTCTTT
many	TRBJ1-1	TRBV5-6	-	CASSLVGTEAFF	TGTGCCAGCAGCTTAGTAGGGACTGAAGCTTTCTTT
many	TRBJ2-3	TRBV5-1	-	CASSFIQARGGDTQYF	TGCGCCAGCAGCTTCATACAGGCCAGGGGAGGAGATACGCAGTATTTT
many	TRBJ2-3	TRBV20-1	-	CSASGTRGLPDTQYF	TGCAGTGCTAGTGGTACCCGGGGGTTGCCAGATACGCAGTATTTT
many	TRBJ2-2	TRBV12-3/TRBV12-4	-	CASSQTGVGGELFF	TGTGCCAGCAGTCAGACAGGCGTAGGCGGGGAGCTGTTTTTT
many	TRBJ2-7	TRBV5-1	-	CASSFEGATPYEQYF	TGCGCCAGCAGCTTTGAAGGGGCTACCCCCTACGAGCAGTACTTC
many	TRBJ1-1	TRBV10-3	-	CAISEGAQNTEAFF	TGTGCCATCAGTGAGGGGGCACAGAACACTGAAGCTTTCTTT
many	TRBJ1-2	TRBV6-1	-	CASNTLLGSVYGYTF	TGTGCCAGCAATACCCTCCTGGGATCTGTCTATGGCTACACCTTC
many	TRBJ2-7	TRBV5-1	-	CASSPGTANYEQYF	TGCGCCAGCAGCCCGGGGACGGCGAACTACGAGCAGTACTTC
-	TRBJ2-5	TRBV12-3/TRBV12-4	-	CASSSLETQYF	TGTGCCAGCAGTTCGTTAGAGACCCAGTACTTC
many	TRBJ2-1	TRBV2	-	CASRLDSDEQFF	TGTGCCAGCAGGCTTGACAGTGATGAGCAGTTCTTC
-	TRBJ1-6	TRBV7-9	TRBD1	CASTPTGVFNSPLHF	TGTGCCAGCACCCCGACAGGGGTTTTTAATTCACCCCTCCACTTT
many	TRBJ2-3	TRBV12-3/TRBV12-4	-	CASSLEAGPDTQYF	TGTGCCAGCAGTTTAGAGGCAGGGCCAGATACGCAGTATTTT
many	TRBJ2-3	TRBV5-1	TRBD1	CASSRAWGQESHTQYF	TGCGCCAGCAGCCGAGCGTGGGGACAGGAGTCCCATACGCAGTATTTT
many	TRBJ1-5	TRBV10-3	-	CAISESVISNQPQHF	TGTGCCATCAGTGAGTCAGTGATTAGCAATCAGCCCCAGCATTTT
many	TRBJ2-3	TRBV29-1	-	CSVGEWGDSTDTQYF	TGCAGCGTTGGGGAGTGGGGGGACAGCACAGATACGCAGTATTTT
many	TRBJ1-2	TRBV5-1	-	CASSLDGVIYGYTF	TGCGCCAGCAGCTTGGACGGGGTCATCTATGGCTACACCTTC
many	TRBJ2-1	TRBV11-2	TRBD2	CASSLDRGTSGYNEQFF	TGTGCCAGCAGCTTAGATCGTGGGACTAGCGGATACAATGAGCAGTTCTTC